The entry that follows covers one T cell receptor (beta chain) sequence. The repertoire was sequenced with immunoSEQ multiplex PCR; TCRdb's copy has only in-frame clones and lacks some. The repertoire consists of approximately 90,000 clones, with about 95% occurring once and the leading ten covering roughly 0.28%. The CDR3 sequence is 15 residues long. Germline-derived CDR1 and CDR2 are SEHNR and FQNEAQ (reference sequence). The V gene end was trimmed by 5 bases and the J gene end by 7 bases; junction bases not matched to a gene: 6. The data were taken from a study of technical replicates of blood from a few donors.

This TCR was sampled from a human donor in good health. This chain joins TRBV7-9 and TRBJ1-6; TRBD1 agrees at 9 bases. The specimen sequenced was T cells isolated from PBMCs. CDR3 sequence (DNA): TGTGCCAGCAGCCCGGGGACAGGGCCAAATTCACCCCTCCACTTT. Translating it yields CASSPGTGPNSPLHF.